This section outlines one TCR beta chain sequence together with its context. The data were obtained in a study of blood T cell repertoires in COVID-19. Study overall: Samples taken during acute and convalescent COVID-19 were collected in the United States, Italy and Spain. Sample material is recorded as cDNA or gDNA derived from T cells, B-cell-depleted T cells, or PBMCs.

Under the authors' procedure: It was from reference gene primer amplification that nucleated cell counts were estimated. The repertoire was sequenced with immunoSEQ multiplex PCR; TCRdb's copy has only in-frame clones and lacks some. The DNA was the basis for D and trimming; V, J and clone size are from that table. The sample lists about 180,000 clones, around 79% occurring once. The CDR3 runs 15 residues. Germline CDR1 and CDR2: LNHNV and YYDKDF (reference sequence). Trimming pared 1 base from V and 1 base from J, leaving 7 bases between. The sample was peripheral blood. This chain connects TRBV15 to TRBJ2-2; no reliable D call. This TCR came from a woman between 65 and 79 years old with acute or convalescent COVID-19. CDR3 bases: TGTGCCACCAGCAGAGTTGGCAGGAACACCGGGGAGCTGTTTTTT. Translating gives CATSRVGRNTGELFF.